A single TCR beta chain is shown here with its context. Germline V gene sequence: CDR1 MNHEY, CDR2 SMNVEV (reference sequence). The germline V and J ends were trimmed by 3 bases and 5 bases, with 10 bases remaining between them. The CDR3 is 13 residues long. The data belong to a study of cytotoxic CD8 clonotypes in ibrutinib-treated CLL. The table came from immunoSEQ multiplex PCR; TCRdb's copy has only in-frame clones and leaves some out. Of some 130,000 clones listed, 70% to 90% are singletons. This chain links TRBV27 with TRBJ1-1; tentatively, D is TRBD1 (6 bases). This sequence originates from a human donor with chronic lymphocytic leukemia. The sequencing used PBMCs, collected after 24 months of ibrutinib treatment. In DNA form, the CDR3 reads TGTGCCAGCAGTTTCAGGGGTTCGACTGAAGCTTTCTTT. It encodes CASSFRGSTEAFF.